A single sample gave rise to the 21 T cell receptor beta chains below, sequenced in a study of blood T cell repertoires in COVID-19. Profiled with immunoSEQ multiplex PCR; TCRdb holds only in-frame clones, not every one. The top ten hold 2.4% of the sample, which has 100,000 to 130,000 clones, approximately 85% seen once. What was sequenced was peripheral blood. Every receptor here comes from a human donor in a cohort sampled during active COVID-19.

The rearrangement links TRBV19 to TRBJ2-1, with a possible D match to TRBD1 (6 bases). CDR3 length: 16 residues. V was shortened by 3 bases and J by 4 bases, with 16 bases between the two germline ends. Per germline, CDR1 LNHDA and CDR2 SQIVND (reference sequence). Written as DNA, the CDR3 is TGTGCCAGTAGTATGGCAGAGACAGGAGCGTACAATGAGCAGTTCTTC. Protein: CASSMAETGAYNEQFF.

This sequence joins TRBV7-9 and TRBJ2-6; 7 nucleotides match TRBD1. CDR1 and CDR2 from the germline V gene are SEHNR and FQNEAQ (reference sequence). Unmatched junction bases numbered 8, after V lost 4 bases and J lost 5 bases. This CDR3 is built from 16 residues. CDR3: CASSSLQGTRANVLTF. DNA of the CDR3: TGTGCCAGCAGCTCCCTACAGGGGACAAGGGCCAACGTCCTGACTTTC.

J is TRBJ2-2 and V is TRBV6-6; 8 positions agree with TRBD2. The germline gives CDR1 MNHNY, CDR2 SVGAGI (reference sequence). This CDR3 region has 16 residues. With 6 bases clipped from V and 6 bases from J, the junction kept 12 bases outside the gene matches. The CDR3 coding sequence is TGTGCCAGCAGCACCCCCGGGGGGGGAACCCCCGGGGAGCTGTTTTTT. Protein: CASSTPGGGTPGELFF.

The table lists this clone with a count of one. The chain couples TRBV6-1 to TRBJ1-2; no clear D. V lost 2 bases and J lost 0, with 7 bases in between. Germline lookup yields CDR1 MNHNS and CDR2 SASEGT. The CDR3 is 14 amino acids. CDR3 DNA: TGTGCCAGCAGTGAAACAGTATCTAACTATGGCTACACCTTC. This codes for CASSETVSNYGYTF.

The chain uses TRBV5-1 and TRBJ2-1; D uncertain. The CDR3 extends over 15 amino acids. V gave up 2 bases and J gave up 0 bases, with 9 bases separating them. Germline lookup yields CDR1 SGHRS and CDR2 YFSETQ. Here the CDR3 DNA reads TGCGCCAGCAGCTTAGAGAAAAGCTCCTACAATGAGCAGTTCTTC. It translates to CASSLEKSSYNEQFF.

The gene calls are TRBV7-9 and TRBJ2-1, with D tentatively TRBD1 (7 bases). Germline V gene sequence: CDR1 SEHNR, CDR2 FQNEAQ (reference sequence). The CDR3 spans 15 residues. The V and J ends lost 6 bases and 3 bases respectively, with 15 bases between them. The CDR3 loop is CASSSGGGLYNEQFF. The DNA of the CDR3 is TGTGCCAGCAGTTCCGGAGGGGGCCTCTACAATGAGCAGTTCTTC.

The chain links TRBV6-4 to TRBJ1-4; 7 nucleotides align to TRBD1. The germline V gene has CDR1 MRHNA and CDR2 SNTAGT. Trimming took 5 bases from V and 2 from J; bases not matched to a gene: 5. The CDR3 has 15 residues. CDR3 amino acids: CASSRDSGTNEKLFF. As DNA, the CDR3 is TGTGCCAGCAGTCGGGACAGCGGGACTAATGAAAAACTGTTTTTT.

The V gene is TRBV15, the J gene TRBJ2-3; 9 nucleotides align to TRBD2. The V gene end was trimmed by 0 bases and the J gene end by 1 base; junction bases not matched to a gene: 2. There are 16 residues in the CDR3. Germline loops: CDR1 LNHNV, CDR2 YYDKDF (reference sequence). CDR3 nucleotide sequence: TGTGCCACCAGCAGAGATTCTAGCGGGGGCACAGATACGCAGTATTTT. It yields the protein CATSRDSSGGTDTQYF.

The chain has TRBV2 and TRBJ1-3, with D unclear. The CDR3 length is 14 residues. Germline CDR1 and CDR2: SNHLY and FYNNEI. Trimming removed 8 bases from V and 1 base from J, with 12 bases in between. The CDR3 sequence is CASGQSLSGNTIYF. CDR3 bases: TGTGCCAGCGGTCAGTCCCTTTCTGGAAACACCATATATTTT.

Only one count was recorded for this clone. This chain uses TRBV10-1 with TRBJ2-2, with 8 bases identical to TRBD2. This CDR3 comprises 14 residues. J was trimmed by 6 bases and V by 2 bases; bases with no gene match: 2. Germline values: CDR1 WNHNN, CDR2 SYGVQD (reference sequence). CDR3 nucleotides: TGCGCCAGCAGTGAGGGCGGGGGGTCCGGGGAGCTGTTTTTT. Its protein is CASSEGGGSGELFF.

This chain joins TRBV19 and TRBJ2-7; 7 bases map to TRBD2. V was pared by 2 bases and J by 2 bases, with 6 bases of the junction left unmatched. The CDR3 is 15 amino acids. Germline V gives CDR1 LNHDA, CDR2 SQIVND (reference sequence). The CDR3 nucleotides are TGTGCCAGTAGTATAATTGGGGGGGACCCCTACGAGCAGTACTTC. Translated: CASSIIGGDPYEQYF.

The chain combines TRBV3-1 (or the pseudogene TRBV3-2) with TRBJ2-7, with D possibly TRBD1 on 5 matching bases. The CDR3 extends over 14 amino acids. V shed 4 bases and J shed 2 bases, with 12 bases lying between them. Germline V gene sequence: CDR1 LGHDT, CDR2 YNNKEL (reference sequence). The CDR3 DNA reads as TGTGCCAGCAGCCTGCAGGGCAGGACCTACGAGCAGTACTTC. Its translation is CASSLQGRTYEQYF.

The chain uses TRBV5-1 and TRBJ2-7; TRBD1 is a possible D gene (5 bases). The length of the CDR3 is 13 residues. Germline-derived CDR1 and CDR2 are SGHRS and YFSETQ. Between the trimmed V and J ends, which lost 4 bases and 6 bases, there was a span of 14 bases. The CDR3 DNA follows: TGCGCCAGCAGCCCCCCTAGGGGCTCCGAGCAGTACTTC. Translated, it gives CASSPPRGSEQYF.

This sequence joins TRBV4-2 and TRBJ1-1, with TRBD1 as a possible D gene (6 bases). The CDR3 is 14 amino acids. Trimming shortened V by 8 bases and J by 5 bases, and 18 bases separated the two germline ends. From germline, CDR1 is LGHNA and CDR2 YNFKEQ. This CDR3 reads CASRKQRDKTEAFF. For the CDR3, the DNA is TGTGCCAGCCGCAAACAGAGGGACAAGACTGAAGCTTTCTTT.

J is TRBJ2-7 and V is TRBV6-1; D possibly corresponds to TRBD2 (5 bases). CDR1 MNHNS and CDR2 SASEGT come from the germline V gene. The CDR3 totals 12 residues. Trimming removed 2 bases from V and 6 bases from J, with 8 bases in between. CDR3: CASSESGVEQYF. The CDR3, as DNA: TGTGCCAGCAGTGAATCCGGGGTCGAGCAGTACTTC.

The J gene is TRBJ2-7, the V gene TRBV24-1; 9 positions agree with TRBD1. With V trimmed by 3 bases and J by 2 bases, 7 bases remained unmatched. The CDR3 runs to 16 residues. Germline V CDR1 and CDR2: KGHDR, SFDVKD. The CDR3 spells CATSDPNRGLPYEQYF. The CDR3 nucleotides read TGTGCCACCAGTGATCCTAACAGGGGGCTCCCCTACGAGCAGTACTTC.

V and J are TRBV27 and TRBJ2-1; D gene ambiguous. The CDR3 consists of 14 residues. Germline V lookup: CDR1 MNHEY, CDR2 SMNVEV (reference sequence). V lost 6 bases, J lost 0 bases, and 9 bases lay in between. CDR3: CASSLEGSYNEQFF. Here the CDR3 DNA reads TGTGCCAGCAGCCTAGAAGGCTCCTACAATGAGCAGTTCTTC.

This rearrangement joins TRBV4-1 to TRBJ1-2, with a possible D match to TRBD1 (5 bases). Germline CDR1 MGHRA, CDR2 YSYEKL. This CDR3 has 13 amino acids. V was shortened by 5 bases and J by 4 bases, with 11 bases between the two germline ends. The CDR3, as DNA: TGCGCCAGCAGCGCCGACAGAGCCTATGGCTACACCTTC. Its protein is CASSADRAYGYTF.

This chain connects TRBV14 to TRBJ2-3; no definite D call. Per germline, CDR1 SGHDN and CDR2 FVKESK. V gave up 2 bases and J gave up 1 base, with 7 bases separating them. This CDR3 comprises 14 residues. The CDR3 sequence: CASSQLQGTDTQYF. CDR3 DNA: TGTGCCAGCAGCCAACTTCAGGGCACAGATACGCAGTATTTT.

The rearrangement uses TRBV2 and TRBJ1-2; 11 bases align to TRBD1. This CDR3 is 12 amino acids long. CDR1 is SNHLY, CDR2 FYNNEI, per germline. Unmatched junction bases numbered 2, after V lost 8 bases and J lost 6 bases. CDR3 nucleotides: TGTGCCAGCCCGGGACAGGGGGATGGCTACACCTTC. It is translated as CASPGQGDGYTF.

The CDR3 nucleotides are TGTGCCAGCAGCTTAAGTAGCGGGGATCCCACAGATACGCAGTATTTT. This sequence encodes CASSLSSGDPTDTQYF. This sequence joins TRBV7-9 and TRBJ2-3; 8 bases match TRBD2. V lost 2 bases and J lost 2; bases outside the gene matches: 6. CDR1 and CDR2 (germline): SEHNR, FQNEAQ (reference sequence). CDR3 size: 16 residues.